One and the same sample provided the 31 T cell receptor beta chains below, sequenced in a study of blood T cells in healthy people across ages. PCR was performed a second time for about 7 to 11 cycles using a sample-barcoded 5' primer and a J-beta primer mix. MiXCR, run by TCRdb on the 5' RACE reads, gives a single entry per CDR3 protein. This table holds 1.5 million to 2 million distinct CDR3 sequences, more than 35% found once. Sequenced material: blood. These receptors all come from a human donor in good health.

This chain connects TRBV20-1 to TRBJ1-4, with TRBD1 matching over 7 bases. J lost 8 bases, V lost 6 bases, and 18 bases had no gene match. CDR3 length: 16 residues. Germline-derived CDR1 and CDR2 are DFQATT and SNEGSKA (reference sequence). CDR3 nucleotides: TGCAGTGCCACCGACAGGGAAGTGGACAGGCACGAAAAACTGTTTTTT. It encodes CSATDREVDRHEKLFF.

J is TRBJ2-4 and V is TRBV7-9; 11 positions agree with TRBD1. After removal of 5 bases from V and 15 bases from J, the junction contained 9 bases not matched to a gene. The CDR3 is 13 amino acids. Per the germline V gene, CDR1 is SEHNR and CDR2 is FQNEAQ (reference sequence). CDR3 residues: CASSPPGDRGLYF. CDR3 DNA: TGTGCCAGCAGCCCTCCCGGGGACAGGGGGTTGTACTTC.

J is TRBJ1-2 and V is TRBV4-1; no clear D. Trimming took off 0 bases at V and 0 bases at J, with 8 bases between the two ends. This CDR3 is built from 15 residues. CDR1 MGHRA and CDR2 YSYEKL come from the germline V gene. The CDR3: CASSQEVTANYGYTF. Here the CDR3 DNA reads TGCGCCAGCAGCCAAGAAGTGACCGCTAACTATGGCTACACCTTC.

This rearrangement joins TRBV10-3 to TRBJ2-1; possibly TRBD1 for D (5 bases). V was shortened by 3 bases and J by 0 bases, with 21 bases between the two germline ends. CDR1 is ENHRY, CDR2 SYGVKD, per germline. The CDR3 has 19 residues. The CDR3, as DNA: TGTGCCATCAGTGAACTCGAGAAGGGGTTTAGAGGCTCCTACAATGAGCAGTTCTTC. This codes for CAISELEKGFRGSYNEQFF.

The chain links TRBV6-2 or TRBV6-3 to TRBJ1-5; D perhaps matches TRBD1 (6 bases). Germline-derived CDR1 and CDR2 are MNHEY and SVGEGT. There are 14 residues in the CDR3. Trimming took 5 bases from V and 5 from J, leaving 13 bases between them. This CDR3 reads CASSLNREHQPQHF. The CDR3 region has the DNA TGTGCCAGCAGTCTAAACAGGGAGCATCAGCCCCAGCATTTT.

As DNA, the CDR3 is TGTGCCAGCAGCTTAGCCCGGACCGCTAAAGAAGCTTTCTTT. It codes for CASSLARTAKEAFF. V is TRBV7-9 and J is TRBJ1-1; D uncertain. The CDR3 sequence is 14 residues long. V was shortened by 0 bases and J by 8 bases, with 13 bases between the two germline ends. Germline-derived CDR1 and CDR2 are SEHNR and FQNEAQ (reference sequence).

The genes are TRBV12-3 or TRBV12-4 and TRBJ1-2; TRBD1 agrees at 8 bases. V gave up 6 bases and J gave up 3 bases; unmatched junction bases: 12. The CDR3 is 16 amino acids. The DNA of the CDR3 is TGTGCCAGCAGCTCAGCCCCTACAGGGGGGGACTATGGCTACACCTTC. Its translation is CASSSAPTGGDYGYTF.

The chain has TRBV6-5 and TRBJ1-1, with a possible D match to TRBD1 (5 bases). This CDR3 is 14 amino acids long. V was cut by 6 bases and J by 3 bases, with 14 bases left in between. CDR1 MNHEY and CDR2 SVGAGI come from the germline V gene. The CDR3 DNA sequence: TGTGCCAGCAGACCACCAGGGACGGACACTGAAGCTTTCTTT. Amino acids: CASRPPGTDTEAFF.

This chain uses TRBV7-8 with TRBJ2-1; D ambiguous. V was trimmed by 0 bases and J by 4 bases, leaving 10 bases between them. Germline CDR1 SGHVS, CDR2 FQNEAQ. The CDR3 covers 15 residues. CDR3: CASSLARMSYNEQFF. The CDR3 DNA sequence: TGTGCCAGCAGCTTAGCCAGGATGTCTTACAATGAGCAGTTCTTC.

This clonotype was detected only a few times. The chain uses TRBV20-1 and TRBJ1-2, with 7 bases fitting TRBD1. Germline V gene lookup returns CDR1 DFQATT and CDR2 SNEGSKA (reference sequence). CDR3 length: 13 residues. The ends lost 3 bases at V and 8 bases at J; junction bases unmatched: 9. As DNA, the CDR3 is TGCAGTGCTAGCGTGAGACAGGGAGGCGGCTACACCTTC. Translation: CSASVRQGGGYTF.

The gene calls are TRBV9 and TRBJ1-2, with 7 nucleotides matching TRBD1. The CDR3 spans 15 residues. Trimming removed 0 bases from V and 7 bases from J; junction bases left unmatched: 9. Germline CDR1 SGDLS, CDR2 YYNGEE. The CDR3 nucleotides read TGTGCCAGCAGCGTAGAGGGGGCAGGGGGAATTGGCTACACCTTC. Translating it yields CASSVEGAGGIGYTF. Together with reference TRBV9 and TRBJ1-2, the CDR3 gives the full variable domain: DSGVTQTPKHLITATGQRVTLRCSPRSGDLSVYWYQQSLDQGLQFLIQYYNGEERAKGNILERFSAQQFPDLHSELNLSSLELGDSALYFCASSVEGAGGIGYTFGSGTRLTVV.

To note about this clonotype: Compared with germline, one end of the junction differs, possibly owing to a read error. The V call is TRBV10-3, the J call TRBJ2-1; D possibly corresponds to TRBD2 (6 bases). The CDR3 loop spans 15 amino acids. Germline values: CDR1 ENHRY, CDR2 SYGVKD. Here the CDR3 reads CAISERGAYYDEQFF. CDR3 DNA: TGTGCCATCAGTGAGCGCGGGGCTTACTACGATGAGCAGTTCTTC.

The V gene is TRBV7-2, the J gene TRBJ2-5, with TRBD2 matching 10 bases. Germline V gives CDR1 SGHTA, CDR2 FQGNSA. The CDR3 totals 18 residues. Trimming took 1 base from V and 4 from J; bases not matched to a gene: 12. The DNA of the CDR3 is TGTGCCAGCAGCTTAGGGGATTCCCTAGCGGGAGAAGGAGAGACCCAGTACTTC. The encoded protein is CASSLGDSLAGEGETQYF.

This clonotype was counted between two and nine times. The rearrangement links TRBV11-2 to TRBJ1-2, with D perhaps matching TRBD1 (6 bases). Trimming shortened V by 0 bases and J by 4 bases, and 15 bases separated the two germline ends. The length of the CDR3 is 16 residues. Germline CDR1 and CDR2: SGHAT and FQNNGV. CDR3 sequence (DNA): TGTGCCAGCAGCTTAGATCCCACAGGGTCTGTCTATGGCTACACCTTC. This gives the protein CASSLDPTGSVYGYTF.

This clonotype was found a few times. This sequence joins TRBV20-1 and TRBJ2-5, with a tentative D call TRBD1 (5 bases). The CDR3 sequence is 15 residues long. Trimming removed 0 bases from V and 0 bases from J, with 11 bases in between. Germline values: CDR1 DFQATT, CDR2 SNEGSKA (reference sequence). The chain's CDR3 is CSARDRGWYQETQYF. In nucleotides, the CDR3 is TGCAGTGCTAGAGATAGGGGCTGGTACCAAGAGACCCAGTACTTC.

In its sample, this clonotype was seen a few times. J is TRBJ2-3 and V is TRBV7-2, with D uncertain. V was shortened by 3 bases and J by 2 bases, with 12 bases between the two germline ends. The germline CDR1 and CDR2 sequences are SGHTA and FQGNSA. The CDR3 extends over 15 amino acids. Written as DNA, the CDR3 is TGTGCCAGCAGCTTTGCGATAGGGCTCACAGATACGCAGTATTTT. Translation gives CASSFAIGLTDTQYF.

CDR3 residues: CSARGTYSNQPQHF. The CDR3 coding sequence is TGCAGTGCTAGGGGGACTTATAGCAATCAGCCCCAGCATTTT. V usage is TRBV20-1 and J usage is TRBJ1-5, with D possibly being TRBD1 (5 bases). Trimming left V 3 bases short and J 0 bases short, with 9 bases between. CDR1 DFQATT and CDR2 SNEGSKA come from the germline V gene (reference sequence). This CDR3 is built from 14 residues.

V usage is TRBV2 and J usage is TRBJ2-7; TRBD2 agrees at 9 bases. CDR1 and CDR2 from the germline V gene are SNHLY and FYNNEI. The CDR3 runs to 14 residues. V trimming: 4 bases; J trimming: 4 bases; junction bases outside the gene matches: 5. The CDR3 region has the DNA TGTGCCAGCAGTGGGGCTAGCGGGGCGTACGAGCAGTACTTC. It yields the protein CASSGASGAYEQYF.

A few counts support this clonotype. The chain joins TRBV20-1 to TRBJ1-4; no clear D. V dropped 3 bases and J dropped 4 bases, with 18 bases sitting between them. The CDR3 is 16 amino acids. The germline V gene has CDR1 DFQATT and CDR2 SNEGSKA (reference sequence). CDR3 sequence: CSASSPSTGVNEKLFF. As DNA, the CDR3 is TGCAGTGCTAGCAGCCCGAGTACCGGAGTTAATGAAAAACTGTTTTTT.

In regard to this clonotype: In this CDR3 the conserved last residue, phenylalanine or tryptophan, is missing, so a read error is likely. V usage is TRBV7-9 and J usage is TRBJ2-5; D is perhaps TRBD2 (6 bases). The ends were cut back, 3 bases at V and 2 bases at J, with 10 bases in the middle. This CDR3 comprises 14 residues. CDR1 and CDR2 from the germline V gene are SEHNR and FQNEAQ (reference sequence). DNA of the CDR3: TGTGCCAGCAGCTTCATCGGACTACAAGAGACCCAGTACGTC. The encoded protein is CASSFIGLQETQYV.

V and J are TRBV29-1 and TRBJ2-1; tentative D call: TRBD1 (5 bases). V was clipped by 1 base and J by 8 bases, with 12 bases between them. The CDR3 runs to 13 residues. Germline values: CDR1 SQVTM, CDR2 ANQGSEA. In DNA form, the CDR3 reads TGCAGCGTTGAAGGAAGCAGGGCCGATGAGCAGTTCTTC. It is translated as CSVEGSRADEQFF.

This clonotype was seen more than once but under ten times. The chain carries TRBV12-3 or TRBV12-4 and TRBJ2-6, with D possibly matching TRBD2 (7 bases). This CDR3 has 17 amino acids. V was clipped by 7 bases and J by 2 bases, with 18 bases between them. In nucleotides, the CDR3 is TGTGCCAGCACTCGCTGGGGAGGGGGAACTGGGGCCAACGTCCTGACTTTC. Amino acid sequence: CASTRWGGGTGANVLTF.

The V call is TRBV2, the J call TRBJ1-2; 7 positions agree with TRBD1. The V gene end was trimmed by 4 bases and the J gene end by 2 bases; junction bases not matched to a gene: 7. The CDR3 spans 15 residues. Per the germline V gene, CDR1 is SNHLY and CDR2 is FYNNEI. CDR3: CASSVWGQSNYGYTF. CDR3 nucleotide sequence: TGTGCCAGCAGTGTTTGGGGACAGTCAAACTATGGCTACACCTTC. Drawing the rest from reference TRBV2 and TRBJ1-2, the complete variable domain is EPEVTQTPSHQVTQMGQEVILRCVPISNHLYFYWYRQILGQKVEFLVSFYNNEISEKSEIFDDQFSVERPDGSNFTLKIRSTKLEDSAMYFCASSVWGQSNYGYTFGSGTRLTVV.

This clonotype has a handful of counts. J is TRBJ2-3 and V is TRBV29-1; TRBD2 agrees at 8 bases. CDR1 is SQVTM, CDR2 ANQGSEA, per germline. With 7 bases clipped from V and 2 bases from J, the junction kept 8 bases outside the gene matches. The CDR3 covers 14 residues. The CDR3 DNA reads as TGCAGCGCCAAACTAGCGGCAATCACAGATACGCAGTATTTT. The encoded protein is CSAKLAAITDTQYF.

The chain combines TRBV6-2 or TRBV6-3 with TRBJ1-1, with D tentatively TRBD1 (6 bases). The CDR3 is 13 amino acids. Germline values: CDR1 MNHEY, CDR2 SVGEGT. Trimming took 6 bases from V and 6 from J, leaving 14 bases between them. CDR3 nucleotide sequence: TGTGCCAGCAGGTACAGGGTAGTCTCTGAAGCTTTCTTT. Protein product: CASRYRVVSEAFF.

The chain has TRBV4-1 and TRBJ2-5; no clear D gene. CDR1 is MGHRA, CDR2 YSYEKL, per germline. Trimming shortened V by 10 bases and J by 3 bases, and 12 bases separated the two germline ends. The CDR3 has 12 amino acids. The CDR3 here is CATASLEETQYF. The CDR3 DNA follows: TGCGCCACCGCTAGTTTGGAAGAGACCCAGTACTTC.

This chain connects TRBV19 to TRBJ2-4, with D hard to call. V lost 5 bases and J 15 bases, leaving 23 bases between the germline ends. Germline loops: CDR1 LNHDA, CDR2 SQIVND (reference sequence). This CDR3 is 14 amino acids long. The CDR3 spells CASSAQDDALNLYF. The CDR3 bases are TGTGCCAGTAGTGCCCAAGACGATGCCCTTAATCTGTACTTC.

This clonotype was seen more than once but under ten times. This chain connects TRBV29-1 to TRBJ2-3, with 8 bases fitting TRBD1. V gave up 5 bases and J gave up 6 bases; unmatched junction bases: 7. Germline values: CDR1 SQVTM, CDR2 ANQGSEA. The CDR3 extends over 13 amino acids. The CDR3 loop is CSVKGQVVDTQYF. CDR3 nucleotide sequence: TGCAGCGTTAAGGGACAGGTAGTGGATACGCAGTATTTT.

This clonotype was detected only a few times. This chain connects TRBV6-5 to TRBJ2-1; D call uncertain. The CDR3 sequence is 15 residues long. Trimming removed 6 bases at V and 0 bases at J, with 12 bases between. Germline V CDR1 and CDR2: MNHEY, SVGAGI. CDR3 region: CASRAGESSYNEQFF. The CDR3 DNA sequence: TGTGCCAGCAGAGCCGGAGAAAGCTCCTACAATGAGCAGTTCTTC.

The chain couples TRBV5-5 to TRBJ2-3; no clear D. The CDR3 is 15 amino acids. The V gene lost 5 bases and the J gene lost 9 bases, with 22 bases spanning the gap. Germline-derived CDR1 and CDR2 are SGHKS and YYEKEE (reference sequence). CDR3 in DNA: TGTGCCAGCAGAACGGGCCCCGAGGAATTAAAAACGCAGTATTTT. Translated, it gives CASRTGPEELKTQYF. The full variable domain, with the rest looked up from reference TRBV5-5 and TRBJ2-3, is DAGVTQSPTHLIKTRGQQVTLRCSPISGHKSVSWYQQVLGQGPQFIFQYYEKEERGRGNFPDRFSARQFPNYSSELNVNALLLGDSALYLCASRTGPEELKTQYFGPGTRLTVL.

This clonotype was detected a few times. Sequence at one end of the junction differs from germline and may be a read error. V usage is TRBV10-3 and J usage is TRBJ2-1, with 7 bases identical to TRBD1. CDR3 size: 16 residues. CDR1 is ENHRY, CDR2 SYGVKD, per germline. CDR3 sequence: CASSGQTGSSYNEQFF. CDR3 coding DNA: TGTGCCAGCAGTGGCCAGACAGGGAGCTCCTACAATGAGCAGTTCTTC.